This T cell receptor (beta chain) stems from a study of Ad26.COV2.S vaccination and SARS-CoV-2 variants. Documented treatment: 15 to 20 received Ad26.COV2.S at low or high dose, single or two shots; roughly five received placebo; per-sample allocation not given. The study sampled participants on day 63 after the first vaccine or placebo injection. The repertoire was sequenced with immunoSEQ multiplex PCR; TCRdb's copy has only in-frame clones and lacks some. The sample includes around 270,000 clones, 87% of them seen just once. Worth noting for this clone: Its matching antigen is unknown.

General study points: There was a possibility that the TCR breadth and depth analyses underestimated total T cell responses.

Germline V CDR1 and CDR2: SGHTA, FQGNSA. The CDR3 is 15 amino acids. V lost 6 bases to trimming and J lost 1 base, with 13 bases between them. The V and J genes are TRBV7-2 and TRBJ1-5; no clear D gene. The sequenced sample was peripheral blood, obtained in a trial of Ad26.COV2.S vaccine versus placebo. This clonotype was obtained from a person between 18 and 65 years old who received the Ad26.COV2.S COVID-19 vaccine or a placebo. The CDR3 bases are TGTGCCAGCAGTCGTCGGACCGAGAGCAATCAGCCCCAGCATTTT. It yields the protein CASSRRTESNQPQHF.